This T cell receptor beta chain is from a study of T cell clusters in autoimmune cytopenias. TRB rearrangements were amplified by touch-down multiplex PCR with mixed TRB-A/B primers. One entry per CDR3 protein, without DNA, is what TCRdb gives after re-calling the multiplex PCR reads. Its table records 3,500 or so distinct CDR3 sequences. This clonotype registers medium-sized by frequency. Its antigen is undetermined. About 39,000 genome equivalents of blood DNA were amplified for TRB. Study results and caveats: Clustering suggested that physiological T cell clusters were missing in primary autoimmune cytopenia patients. TRB repertoire shifts in secondary cytopenia and chronic lymphocytic leukemia mostly reflected lymphoma, not autoimmunity.

There are 14 residues in the CDR3. CDR1 and CDR2 (germline): WSHSY, SAAADI. The material sequenced was peripheral blood. The source is a human donor with an autoimmune cytopenia, with autoimmune hepatitis or in good health (not recorded which). The V and J genes are TRBV10-2 and TRBJ2-7; without DNA, the TCRdb call of TRBD2 cannot be checked. CDR3 sequence: CASEGLAGDGEQYF.